What follows are 9 T cell receptor beta chains derived from one specimen sequenced in a study of T cells after yellow fever vaccination. TCRdb re-derived calls from the 5' RACE reads in MiXCR, one entry per CDR3 protein. The sample has 250,000 to 300,000 distinct CDR3 sequences, approximately 5.2% seen once. This specimen consisted of CD4+ T cells sorted from PBMCs, obtained on the day of the yellow fever booster vaccination. The receptors here all came from a young man who received the YFV17D yellow fever vaccine.

This clonotype has more than one count but fewer than ten. This chain links TRBV5-4 with TRBJ2-1; either TRBD1 or TRBD2 may fit D (6 bases each). The CDR3 is made up of 16 amino acids. V lost 4 bases and J 0 bases, leaving 14 bases between the germline ends. Germline V gene data show CDR1 as SGHNT and CDR2 as YYREEE (reference sequence). CDR3 nucleotides: TGTGCCAGCAGCAGGGTAGGGGGGATCTCCTACAATGAGCAGTTCTTC. It specifies CASSRVGGISYNEQFF.

The V call is TRBV28, the J call TRBJ1-1; 8 bases line up with TRBD1. The length of the CDR3 is 16 residues. Unmatched junction bases numbered 12, after V lost 4 bases and J lost 5 bases. Per the germline V gene, CDR1 is MDHEN and CDR2 is SYDVKM. CDR3: CASSSAGTGLATEAFF. The CDR3 bases are TGTGCCAGCAGTTCCGCGGGGACAGGATTGGCGACTGAAGCTTTCTTT.

The rearrangement uses TRBV7-9 and TRBJ1-4, with a weak D call TRBD1 (5 bases). The CDR3 is 16 amino acids. V lost 4 bases to trimming and J lost 7 bases, with 19 bases between them. CDR1 is SEHNR, CDR2 FQNEAQ, per germline (reference sequence). The CDR3 bases are TGTGCCAGCAGCTGGATTGGGGGGGGACGTGTTGAAAAACTGTTTTTT. Translating it yields CASSWIGGGRVEKLFF.

This clonotype has a count of ten or more. The V and J genes are TRBV20-1 and TRBJ2-3; D perhaps matches TRBD2 (5 bases). Germline V gene data show CDR1 as DFQATT and CDR2 as SNEGSKA (reference sequence). V was clipped by 6 bases and J by 4 bases, with 14 bases between them. The CDR3 sequence is 13 residues long. The CDR3 nucleotides are TGCAGTGCCCTGGTAGGGCGGGCAGATACGCAGTATTTT. Residues: CSALVGRADTQYF.

The rearrangement joins TRBV5-1 to TRBJ2-5; D might be TRBD2 (5 bases). Trimming took off 0 bases at V and 4 bases at J, with 16 bases between the two ends. This CDR3 is 16 amino acids long. Germline V gene lookup returns CDR1 SGHRS and CDR2 YFSETQ. The CDR3 region is CASSLAPRGQVETQYF. CDR3 bases: TGCGCCAGCAGCTTGGCCCCCCGCGGGCAGGTAGAGACCCAGTACTTC. Supplemented by reference TRBV5-1 and TRBJ2-5, the full variable domain reads KAGVTQTPRYLIKTRGQQVTLSCSPISGHRSVSWYQQTPGQGLQFLFEYFSETQRNKGNFPGRFSGRQFSNSRSEMNVSTLELGDSALYLCASSLAPRGQVETQYFGPGTRLLVL.

This clonotype was counted between two and nine times. The genes are TRBV20-1 and TRBJ1-1, with a possible D match to TRBD1 (6 bases). V lost 6 bases to trimming and J lost 5 bases, with 25 bases between them. Germline CDR1 DFQATT, CDR2 SNEGSKA (reference sequence). There are 16 residues in the CDR3. Written as DNA, the CDR3 is TGCAGTGCCCCAACCGGGGGGGGGCGGACGGAAACTGAAGCTTTCTTT. Translating gives CSAPTGGGRTETEAFF.

This clonotype was counted only a few times. The chain joins TRBV2 to TRBJ2-3; weak D call: TRBD2 (6 bases). The CDR3 spans 14 residues. V dropped 10 bases and J dropped 1 base, with 15 bases sitting between them. Germline V gene sequence: CDR1 SNHLY, CDR2 FYNNEI. The CDR3 DNA is TGTGCCACCCGCACCGCTAGCGGCACAGATACGCAGTATTTT. Translated, it gives CATRTASGTDTQYF.

In its sample, this clonotype was seen a few times. The rearrangement uses TRBV6-6 and TRBJ2-5, with D possibly TRBD1 on 5 matching bases. The germline CDR1 and CDR2 sequences are MNHNY and SVGAGI (reference sequence). The CDR3 sequence is 15 residues long. With 0 bases removed from V and 5 bases from J, the gap between germline ends came to 13 bases. Here the CDR3 reads CASSYSRQGRETQYF. The CDR3 nucleotides read TGTGCCAGCAGTTACTCTCGGCAGGGTCGGGAGACCCAGTACTTC.

This clonotype has at least ten counts. The V call is TRBV5-1, the J call TRBJ2-1; D gene unclear. CDR3 size: 13 residues. The V end lost 7 bases, the J end lost 0 bases, and 8 bases lay between the germline ends. Germline V lookup: CDR1 SGHRS, CDR2 YFSETQ. Here the CDR3 reads CASAESSYNEQFF. In DNA form, the CDR3 reads TGCGCCAGCGCGGAGAGCTCCTACAATGAGCAGTTCTTC.